The present T cell receptor beta chain was sequenced within a study of T cells expressing NK-cell markers (TCRdb year 2020). As for the study more broadly: Three sorted T-cell subsets (CD3+CD56+NKG2C+, CD3+CD56+NKG2C- and CD3+CD56-NKG2C+) from under 10 donors had their TCR beta-chain repertoires profiled. Of the eight sequenced donors, seven were found to be HCMV-seropositive and one was found to be HCMV-seronegative. The libraries were sequenced on Illumina HiSeq 2000/2500, MiSeq or NextSeq, producing 2 x 150 bp reads. The study sequenced eight donors, all healthy volunteers chosen at random: three men and five women. General study outcomes and caveats: Whether the expanded NKG2C-expressing T cell clones were specific for HCMV antigens remained unclear. Those dominant clonotypes were again the most abundant among CD3+CD56-NKG2C+ cells in a few donors, at 28.3-60.1%. In several donors, the dominant CD3+CD56+NKG2C+ clonotypes were among the top 10 CD8+ clonotypes and accounted for about 1.0-7.5% of CD8+ T cells.

The CDR3 spans 18 residues, from the cysteine through the phenylalanine. No DNA appears here. CDR1 and CDR2, looked up from the germline V gene, are SGHNT and YENEEA. As regards this clonotype: This clone's antigen is unknown.

The instrument given in TCRdb is Illumina HiSeq 2000. TCR beta cDNA libraries were prepared using 5'RACE template switching, which introduced a universal primer site and unique molecular identifiers. Synthesis of cDNA was primed from the TCR beta constant segment and was followed by two consecutive PCR amplification steps. The authors' analysis ran thus. MIGEC handled demultiplexing of the reads and grouping by UMI, while MiTCR was used to assemble and quantify clonotypes. To remove erroneous sequences, TCR cDNA sequences were retained only when supported by two or more reads. The tcR package was used for downstream repertoire analysis, with clonotypes matched between fractions based on CDR3 nucleotide sequence plus V segment. VDJmatch was used to annotate antigen specificity against VDJdb, with one amino acid substitution allowed in CDR3. Each entry corresponds to one CDR3 protein sequence from reads that TCRdb reprocessed, and DNA is not given. The V and J calls reflect TCRdb's pipeline rather than the authors' work. The sample table holds about 150,000 distinct CDR3 sequences. The ten largest clones capture less than 40% of the sample.

HCMV serostatus was determined by detecting HCMV-specific IgG in serum with a commercial ELISA kit. Ficoll density gradient centrifugation was used to isolate peripheral blood mononuclear cells from blood. This chain joins TRBV11-3 to TRBJ2-3; the D call of TRBD2 rests on TCRdb alone, since no DNA is present to check it. The specimen sequenced was blood T cells: a sorted CD56 or NKG2C T cell subset, CD4+ or CD8+ T cells, or bulk PBMC T cells (not recorded which). This receptor was identified in a woman aged 45 to 65 in good health. Donor details come from another sample of the same person, matched by shared clones. CDR3 protein: CASSLGTSGRARPDTQYF.